The source of this T cell receptor (beta chain) is a study of blood T cell repertoires in COVID-19 (dated by TCRdb to about 2020). Looking at the study overall: Samples covering the acute and convalescent phases of COVID-19 were provided by collaborators in the United States, Italy and Spain. A de-identified subject ID, COVID-19 status, age in years and sex were almost always included in the sample metadata. The samples were drawn from the first 160 participants of the ongoing ImmuneRACE study and from under 1,500 subjects provided by 6 global collaborators. Subjects who had been exposed to COVID-19, were actively infected with it, or had recovered from it provided the deeply sampled blood TCRbeta repertoires that made up the dataset. Where available, HLA class I and class II types were taken from metadata supplied by the sample provider and were not determined by assay-based typing. The material from the prospective study consisted of cDNA or gDNA derived from T cells, B-cell-depleted T cells, or PBMCs. The repertoires were made available in a free public database intended to serve as a resource for research on the immune response to SARS-CoV-2.

Measured from the cysteine to the phenylalanine, the CDR3 is 16 residues long. The CDR3 DNA has 48 bases and is translated from base 1. V is cut by 6 bases and J by 0 bases, and the space between the germline ends is 15 bases. Sequences KGHSH (CDR1) and LQKENI (CDR2) are obtained from the germline V gene. TCRbeta CDR3 regions were amplified from genomic DNA using the immunoSEQ Assay, a bias-controlled multiplex PCR. The authors processed their data as follows. The number of nucleated cells in each sample was estimated from the amplification of reference gene primers within the assay. To quantify the absolute abundance of each unique TCRbeta CDR3 rearrangement, sequence reads were collapsed and filtered. Productive Simpson clonality was computed per sample as the square root of Simpson's diversity index over productive rearrangements. TCRdb provides this immuneACCESS table in a form limited to in-frame rearrangements. Some clones are lacking; in checked studies, under half of them reflect an unresolved V gene, and why the rest are absent is not known. V, J and clone size are those of that table, while D and trimming were read from the DNA. The sample table lists a few hundred thousand clones, 81% of them with a count of one. The ten largest clones take up around 9.2% of the sample.

Worth noting for this clone: There is no known antigen for this receptor. Base-call qualities are not available, and no considerably larger clone is one nucleotide away.

Here is what the overall study found, with its caveats: How much clinical and demographic metadata was included differed by source and by participant, and the metadata was provided uncurated.

Enrolling through a virtual design, the prospective study's participants ranged in age from about 18 to 89 years and lived across roughly 23 United States geographic areas. In the prospective study, participants were assigned to cohorts based on the clinical history participants reported in a screening survey and a study questionnaire. Recovered participants in ImmuneRACE Cohort 3 were defined by two consecutive negative NP/OP PCR tests, clearance by a healthcare professional, or resolution of symptoms. Each participant in the prospective study had whole blood, serum and a nasopharyngeal or oropharyngeal swab collected by mobile phlebotomists. Participants in the prospective study had the option to provide additional blood draws and questionnaires over a roughly 2-month period. Before DNA extraction, prospective study blood samples were shipped either frozen or at room temperature.

Sequencing was performed on PBMCs or T cells enriched from blood (not recorded which). The chain joins TRBV18 to TRBJ2-1, with the identity of the D gene unclear. The sequence derives from a man aged 35-49 years who had recovered from COVID-19. Here is the DNA: TGTGCCAGCTCCCTACAAAGGTACAGCTCCTACAATGAGCAGTTCTTC. Translated, it reads CASSLQRYSSYNEQFF.